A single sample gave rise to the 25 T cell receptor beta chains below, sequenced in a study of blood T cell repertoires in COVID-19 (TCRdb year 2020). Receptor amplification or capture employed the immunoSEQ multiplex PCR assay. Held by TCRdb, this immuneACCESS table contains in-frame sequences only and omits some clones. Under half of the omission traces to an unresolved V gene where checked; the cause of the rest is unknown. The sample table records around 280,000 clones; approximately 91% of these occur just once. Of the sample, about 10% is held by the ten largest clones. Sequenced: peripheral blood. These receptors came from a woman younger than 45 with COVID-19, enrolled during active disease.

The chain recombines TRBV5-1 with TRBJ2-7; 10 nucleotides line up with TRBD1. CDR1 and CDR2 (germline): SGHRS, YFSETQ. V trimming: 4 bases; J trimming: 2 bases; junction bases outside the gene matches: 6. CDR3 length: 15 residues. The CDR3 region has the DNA TGCGCCAGCAGCATAGGACAGGGGGGGACCTACGAGCAGTACTTC. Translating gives CASSIGQGGTYEQYF.

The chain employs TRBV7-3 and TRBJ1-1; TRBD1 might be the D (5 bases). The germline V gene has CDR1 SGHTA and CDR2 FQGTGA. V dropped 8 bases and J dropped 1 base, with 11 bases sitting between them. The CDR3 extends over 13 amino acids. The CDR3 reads CASSLRGNTEAFF. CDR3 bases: TGTGCCAGCTCTCTTAGGGGGAACACTGAAGCTTTCTTT.

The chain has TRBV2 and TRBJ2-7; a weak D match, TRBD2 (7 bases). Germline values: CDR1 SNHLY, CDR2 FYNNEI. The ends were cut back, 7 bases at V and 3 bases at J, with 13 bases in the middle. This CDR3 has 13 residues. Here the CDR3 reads CASTQGGVYEQYF. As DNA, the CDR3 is TGTGCCAGCACTCAAGGGGGGGTCTACGAGCAGTACTTC.

CDR3 sequence reads: CASNDLVGPNSPLHF. The CDR3, as DNA: TGTGCCAGTAATGATTTGGTTGGGCCAAATTCACCCCTCCACTTT. This rearrangement joins TRBV19 to TRBJ1-6; D not certain. This CDR3 has 15 amino acids. V lost 7 bases to trimming and J lost 7 bases, with 17 bases between them. The germline V gene encodes CDR1 LNHDA and CDR2 SQIVND (reference sequence).

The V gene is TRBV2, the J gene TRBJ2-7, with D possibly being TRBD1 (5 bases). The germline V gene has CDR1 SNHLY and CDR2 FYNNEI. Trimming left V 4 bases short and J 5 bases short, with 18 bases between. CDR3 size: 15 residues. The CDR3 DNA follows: TGTGCCAGCAGTGCCCCAAGACAGATTCTTAACGAGCAGTACTTC. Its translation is CASSAPRQILNEQYF.

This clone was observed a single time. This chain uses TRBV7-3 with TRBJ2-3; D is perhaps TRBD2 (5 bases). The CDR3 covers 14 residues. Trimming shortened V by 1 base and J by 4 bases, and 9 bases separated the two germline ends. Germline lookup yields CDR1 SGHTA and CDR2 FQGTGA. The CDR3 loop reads CASSLIGSADTQYF. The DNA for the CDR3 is TGTGCCAGCAGCTTAATTGGGAGTGCAGATACGCAGTATTTT.

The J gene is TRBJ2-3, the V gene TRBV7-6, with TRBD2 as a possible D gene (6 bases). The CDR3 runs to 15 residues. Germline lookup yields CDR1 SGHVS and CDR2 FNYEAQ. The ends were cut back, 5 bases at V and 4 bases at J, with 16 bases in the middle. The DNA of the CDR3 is TGTGCCAGCAGCACCGTAGCGGAACGAGCAGATACGCAGTATTTT. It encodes CASSTVAERADTQYF.

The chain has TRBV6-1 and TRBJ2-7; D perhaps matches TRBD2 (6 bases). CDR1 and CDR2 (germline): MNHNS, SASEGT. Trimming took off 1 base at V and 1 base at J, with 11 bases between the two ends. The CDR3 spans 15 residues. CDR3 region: CASSEGAGQSYEQYF. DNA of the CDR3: TGTGCCAGCAGTGAAGGGGCGGGGCAGTCCTACGAGCAGTACTTC.

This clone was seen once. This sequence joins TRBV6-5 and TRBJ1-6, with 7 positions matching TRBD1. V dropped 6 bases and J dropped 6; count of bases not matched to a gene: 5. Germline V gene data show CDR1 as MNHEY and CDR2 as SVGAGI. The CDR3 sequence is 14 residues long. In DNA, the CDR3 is TGTGCCAGCAGCCTCACAGGGGTTAATTCACCCCTCCACTTT. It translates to CASSLTGVNSPLHF.

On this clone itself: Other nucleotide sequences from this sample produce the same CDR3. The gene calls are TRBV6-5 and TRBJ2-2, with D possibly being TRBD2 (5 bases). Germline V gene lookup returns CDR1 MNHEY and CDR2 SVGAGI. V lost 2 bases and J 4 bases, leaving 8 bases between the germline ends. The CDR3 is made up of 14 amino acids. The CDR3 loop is CASSYEGVTGELFF. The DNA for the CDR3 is TGTGCCAGCAGTTACGAGGGAGTCACCGGGGAGCTGTTTTTT.

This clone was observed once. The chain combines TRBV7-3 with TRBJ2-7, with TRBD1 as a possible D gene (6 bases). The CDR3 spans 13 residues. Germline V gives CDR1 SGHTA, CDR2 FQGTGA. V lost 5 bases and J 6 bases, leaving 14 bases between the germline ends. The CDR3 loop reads CASSGDNFGEQYF. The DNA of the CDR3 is TGTGCCAGCAGCGGGGACAACTTTGGCGAGCAGTACTTC.

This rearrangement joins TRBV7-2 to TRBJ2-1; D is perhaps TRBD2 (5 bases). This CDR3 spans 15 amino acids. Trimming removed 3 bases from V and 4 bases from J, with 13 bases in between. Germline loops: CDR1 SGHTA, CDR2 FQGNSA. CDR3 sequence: CASSFQAADYNEQFF. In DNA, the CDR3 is TGTGCCAGCAGCTTTCAAGCGGCCGATTACAATGAGCAGTTCTTC.

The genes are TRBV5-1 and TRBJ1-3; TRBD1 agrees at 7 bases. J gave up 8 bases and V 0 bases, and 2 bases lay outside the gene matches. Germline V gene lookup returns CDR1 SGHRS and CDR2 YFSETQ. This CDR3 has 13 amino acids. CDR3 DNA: TGCGCCAGCAGCTTGGACAGGGGTGACACCATATATTTT. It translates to CASSLDRGDTIYF.

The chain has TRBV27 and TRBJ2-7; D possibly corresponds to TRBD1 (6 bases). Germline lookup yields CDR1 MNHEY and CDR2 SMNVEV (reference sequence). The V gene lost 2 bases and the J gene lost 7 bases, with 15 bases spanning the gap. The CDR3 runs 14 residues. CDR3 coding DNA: TGTGCCAGCAGTTTACGGGACACGGGGTTGGAGCAGTACTTC. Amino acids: CASSLRDTGLEQYF.

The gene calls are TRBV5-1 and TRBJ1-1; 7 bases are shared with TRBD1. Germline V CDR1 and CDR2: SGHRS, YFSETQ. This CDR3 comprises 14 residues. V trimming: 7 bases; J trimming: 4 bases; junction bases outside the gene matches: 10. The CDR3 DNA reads TGCGCCAGCGGCCGAGGGGGCGGCGGCACTGAAGCTTTCTTT. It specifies CASGRGGGGTEAFF.

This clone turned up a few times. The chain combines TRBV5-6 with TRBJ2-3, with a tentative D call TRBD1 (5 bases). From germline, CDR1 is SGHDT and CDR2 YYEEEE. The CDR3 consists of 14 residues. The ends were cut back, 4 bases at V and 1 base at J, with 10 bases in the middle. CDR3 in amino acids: CASSAVGGTDTQYF. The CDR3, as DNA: TGTGCCAGCAGCGCCGTAGGGGGCACAGATACGCAGTATTTT.

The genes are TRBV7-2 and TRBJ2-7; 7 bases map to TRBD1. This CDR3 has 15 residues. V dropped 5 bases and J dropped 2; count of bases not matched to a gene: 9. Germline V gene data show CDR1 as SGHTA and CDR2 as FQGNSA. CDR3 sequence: CASSAWDSQTYEQYF. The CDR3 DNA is TGTGCCAGCAGCGCCTGGGACAGTCAAACCTACGAGCAGTACTTC.

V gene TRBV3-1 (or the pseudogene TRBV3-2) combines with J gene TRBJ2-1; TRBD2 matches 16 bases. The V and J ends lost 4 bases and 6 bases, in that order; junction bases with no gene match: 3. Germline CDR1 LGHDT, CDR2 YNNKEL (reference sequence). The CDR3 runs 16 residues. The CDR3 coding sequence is TGTGCCAGCAGCCGGGGGACTAGCGGGAGGGTCAATGAGCAGTTCTTC. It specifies CASSRGTSGRVNEQFF.

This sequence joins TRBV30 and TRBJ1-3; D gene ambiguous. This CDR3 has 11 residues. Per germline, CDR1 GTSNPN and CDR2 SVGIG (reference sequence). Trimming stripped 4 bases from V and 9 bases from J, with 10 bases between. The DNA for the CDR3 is TGTGCCTGGACCTCCGGGAGCACCATATATTTT. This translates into CAWTSGSTIYF. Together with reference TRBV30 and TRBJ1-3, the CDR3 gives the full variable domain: SQTIHQWPATLVQPVGSPLSLECTVEGTSNPNLYWYRQAAGRGLQLLFYSVGIGQISSEVPQNLSASRPQDRQFILSSKKLLLSDSGFYLCAWTSGSTIYFGEGSWLTVV.

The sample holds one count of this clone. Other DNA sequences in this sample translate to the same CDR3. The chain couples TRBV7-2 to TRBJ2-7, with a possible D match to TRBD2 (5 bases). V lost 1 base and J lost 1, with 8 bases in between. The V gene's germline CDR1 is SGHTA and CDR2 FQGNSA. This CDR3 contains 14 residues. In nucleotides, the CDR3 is TGTGCCAGCAGCTTAGGAGGGCGGTCCTACGAGCAGTACTTC. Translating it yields CASSLGGRSYEQYF.

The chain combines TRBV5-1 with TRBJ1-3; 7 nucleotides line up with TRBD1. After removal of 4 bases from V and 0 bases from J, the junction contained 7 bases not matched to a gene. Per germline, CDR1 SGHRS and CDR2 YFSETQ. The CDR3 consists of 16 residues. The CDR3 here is CASSPDRFSSGNTIYF. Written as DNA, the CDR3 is TGCGCCAGCAGCCCGGACAGGTTCAGCTCTGGAAACACCATATATTTT.

This CDR3 reads CASRRGTETSYEQYF. The CDR3 nucleotides read TGTGCCAGTAGGCGAGGGACAGAAACCTCCTACGAGCAGTACTTC. This chain joins TRBV19 and TRBJ2-7, with 7 bases aligning to TRBD1. There are 15 residues in the CDR3. Germline CDR1 is LNHDA and CDR2 is SQIVND (reference sequence). The trim removed 6 bases at V and 0 bases at J, leaving 8 bases unmatched.

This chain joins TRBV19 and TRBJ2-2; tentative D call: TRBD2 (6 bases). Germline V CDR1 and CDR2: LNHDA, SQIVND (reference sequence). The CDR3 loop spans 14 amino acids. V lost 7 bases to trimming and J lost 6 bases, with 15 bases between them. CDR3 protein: CASKRERGAGELFF. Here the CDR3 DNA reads TGTGCCAGTAAACGGGAGCGTGGCGCCGGGGAGCTGTTTTTT.

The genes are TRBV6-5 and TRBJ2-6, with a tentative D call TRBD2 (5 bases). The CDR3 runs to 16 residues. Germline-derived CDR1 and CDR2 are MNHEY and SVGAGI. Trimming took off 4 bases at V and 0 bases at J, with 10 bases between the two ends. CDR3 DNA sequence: TGTGCCAGCAGTTCGGGGATAGGCTCTGGGGCCAACGTCCTGACTTTC. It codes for CASSSGIGSGANVLTF.

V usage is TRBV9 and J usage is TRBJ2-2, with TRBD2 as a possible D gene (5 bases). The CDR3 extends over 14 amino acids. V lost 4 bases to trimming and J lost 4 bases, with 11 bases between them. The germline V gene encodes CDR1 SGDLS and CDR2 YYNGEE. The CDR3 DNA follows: TGTGCCAGCAGCACCACTAGAGGCACCGGGGAGCTGTTTTTT. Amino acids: CASSTTRGTGELFF.